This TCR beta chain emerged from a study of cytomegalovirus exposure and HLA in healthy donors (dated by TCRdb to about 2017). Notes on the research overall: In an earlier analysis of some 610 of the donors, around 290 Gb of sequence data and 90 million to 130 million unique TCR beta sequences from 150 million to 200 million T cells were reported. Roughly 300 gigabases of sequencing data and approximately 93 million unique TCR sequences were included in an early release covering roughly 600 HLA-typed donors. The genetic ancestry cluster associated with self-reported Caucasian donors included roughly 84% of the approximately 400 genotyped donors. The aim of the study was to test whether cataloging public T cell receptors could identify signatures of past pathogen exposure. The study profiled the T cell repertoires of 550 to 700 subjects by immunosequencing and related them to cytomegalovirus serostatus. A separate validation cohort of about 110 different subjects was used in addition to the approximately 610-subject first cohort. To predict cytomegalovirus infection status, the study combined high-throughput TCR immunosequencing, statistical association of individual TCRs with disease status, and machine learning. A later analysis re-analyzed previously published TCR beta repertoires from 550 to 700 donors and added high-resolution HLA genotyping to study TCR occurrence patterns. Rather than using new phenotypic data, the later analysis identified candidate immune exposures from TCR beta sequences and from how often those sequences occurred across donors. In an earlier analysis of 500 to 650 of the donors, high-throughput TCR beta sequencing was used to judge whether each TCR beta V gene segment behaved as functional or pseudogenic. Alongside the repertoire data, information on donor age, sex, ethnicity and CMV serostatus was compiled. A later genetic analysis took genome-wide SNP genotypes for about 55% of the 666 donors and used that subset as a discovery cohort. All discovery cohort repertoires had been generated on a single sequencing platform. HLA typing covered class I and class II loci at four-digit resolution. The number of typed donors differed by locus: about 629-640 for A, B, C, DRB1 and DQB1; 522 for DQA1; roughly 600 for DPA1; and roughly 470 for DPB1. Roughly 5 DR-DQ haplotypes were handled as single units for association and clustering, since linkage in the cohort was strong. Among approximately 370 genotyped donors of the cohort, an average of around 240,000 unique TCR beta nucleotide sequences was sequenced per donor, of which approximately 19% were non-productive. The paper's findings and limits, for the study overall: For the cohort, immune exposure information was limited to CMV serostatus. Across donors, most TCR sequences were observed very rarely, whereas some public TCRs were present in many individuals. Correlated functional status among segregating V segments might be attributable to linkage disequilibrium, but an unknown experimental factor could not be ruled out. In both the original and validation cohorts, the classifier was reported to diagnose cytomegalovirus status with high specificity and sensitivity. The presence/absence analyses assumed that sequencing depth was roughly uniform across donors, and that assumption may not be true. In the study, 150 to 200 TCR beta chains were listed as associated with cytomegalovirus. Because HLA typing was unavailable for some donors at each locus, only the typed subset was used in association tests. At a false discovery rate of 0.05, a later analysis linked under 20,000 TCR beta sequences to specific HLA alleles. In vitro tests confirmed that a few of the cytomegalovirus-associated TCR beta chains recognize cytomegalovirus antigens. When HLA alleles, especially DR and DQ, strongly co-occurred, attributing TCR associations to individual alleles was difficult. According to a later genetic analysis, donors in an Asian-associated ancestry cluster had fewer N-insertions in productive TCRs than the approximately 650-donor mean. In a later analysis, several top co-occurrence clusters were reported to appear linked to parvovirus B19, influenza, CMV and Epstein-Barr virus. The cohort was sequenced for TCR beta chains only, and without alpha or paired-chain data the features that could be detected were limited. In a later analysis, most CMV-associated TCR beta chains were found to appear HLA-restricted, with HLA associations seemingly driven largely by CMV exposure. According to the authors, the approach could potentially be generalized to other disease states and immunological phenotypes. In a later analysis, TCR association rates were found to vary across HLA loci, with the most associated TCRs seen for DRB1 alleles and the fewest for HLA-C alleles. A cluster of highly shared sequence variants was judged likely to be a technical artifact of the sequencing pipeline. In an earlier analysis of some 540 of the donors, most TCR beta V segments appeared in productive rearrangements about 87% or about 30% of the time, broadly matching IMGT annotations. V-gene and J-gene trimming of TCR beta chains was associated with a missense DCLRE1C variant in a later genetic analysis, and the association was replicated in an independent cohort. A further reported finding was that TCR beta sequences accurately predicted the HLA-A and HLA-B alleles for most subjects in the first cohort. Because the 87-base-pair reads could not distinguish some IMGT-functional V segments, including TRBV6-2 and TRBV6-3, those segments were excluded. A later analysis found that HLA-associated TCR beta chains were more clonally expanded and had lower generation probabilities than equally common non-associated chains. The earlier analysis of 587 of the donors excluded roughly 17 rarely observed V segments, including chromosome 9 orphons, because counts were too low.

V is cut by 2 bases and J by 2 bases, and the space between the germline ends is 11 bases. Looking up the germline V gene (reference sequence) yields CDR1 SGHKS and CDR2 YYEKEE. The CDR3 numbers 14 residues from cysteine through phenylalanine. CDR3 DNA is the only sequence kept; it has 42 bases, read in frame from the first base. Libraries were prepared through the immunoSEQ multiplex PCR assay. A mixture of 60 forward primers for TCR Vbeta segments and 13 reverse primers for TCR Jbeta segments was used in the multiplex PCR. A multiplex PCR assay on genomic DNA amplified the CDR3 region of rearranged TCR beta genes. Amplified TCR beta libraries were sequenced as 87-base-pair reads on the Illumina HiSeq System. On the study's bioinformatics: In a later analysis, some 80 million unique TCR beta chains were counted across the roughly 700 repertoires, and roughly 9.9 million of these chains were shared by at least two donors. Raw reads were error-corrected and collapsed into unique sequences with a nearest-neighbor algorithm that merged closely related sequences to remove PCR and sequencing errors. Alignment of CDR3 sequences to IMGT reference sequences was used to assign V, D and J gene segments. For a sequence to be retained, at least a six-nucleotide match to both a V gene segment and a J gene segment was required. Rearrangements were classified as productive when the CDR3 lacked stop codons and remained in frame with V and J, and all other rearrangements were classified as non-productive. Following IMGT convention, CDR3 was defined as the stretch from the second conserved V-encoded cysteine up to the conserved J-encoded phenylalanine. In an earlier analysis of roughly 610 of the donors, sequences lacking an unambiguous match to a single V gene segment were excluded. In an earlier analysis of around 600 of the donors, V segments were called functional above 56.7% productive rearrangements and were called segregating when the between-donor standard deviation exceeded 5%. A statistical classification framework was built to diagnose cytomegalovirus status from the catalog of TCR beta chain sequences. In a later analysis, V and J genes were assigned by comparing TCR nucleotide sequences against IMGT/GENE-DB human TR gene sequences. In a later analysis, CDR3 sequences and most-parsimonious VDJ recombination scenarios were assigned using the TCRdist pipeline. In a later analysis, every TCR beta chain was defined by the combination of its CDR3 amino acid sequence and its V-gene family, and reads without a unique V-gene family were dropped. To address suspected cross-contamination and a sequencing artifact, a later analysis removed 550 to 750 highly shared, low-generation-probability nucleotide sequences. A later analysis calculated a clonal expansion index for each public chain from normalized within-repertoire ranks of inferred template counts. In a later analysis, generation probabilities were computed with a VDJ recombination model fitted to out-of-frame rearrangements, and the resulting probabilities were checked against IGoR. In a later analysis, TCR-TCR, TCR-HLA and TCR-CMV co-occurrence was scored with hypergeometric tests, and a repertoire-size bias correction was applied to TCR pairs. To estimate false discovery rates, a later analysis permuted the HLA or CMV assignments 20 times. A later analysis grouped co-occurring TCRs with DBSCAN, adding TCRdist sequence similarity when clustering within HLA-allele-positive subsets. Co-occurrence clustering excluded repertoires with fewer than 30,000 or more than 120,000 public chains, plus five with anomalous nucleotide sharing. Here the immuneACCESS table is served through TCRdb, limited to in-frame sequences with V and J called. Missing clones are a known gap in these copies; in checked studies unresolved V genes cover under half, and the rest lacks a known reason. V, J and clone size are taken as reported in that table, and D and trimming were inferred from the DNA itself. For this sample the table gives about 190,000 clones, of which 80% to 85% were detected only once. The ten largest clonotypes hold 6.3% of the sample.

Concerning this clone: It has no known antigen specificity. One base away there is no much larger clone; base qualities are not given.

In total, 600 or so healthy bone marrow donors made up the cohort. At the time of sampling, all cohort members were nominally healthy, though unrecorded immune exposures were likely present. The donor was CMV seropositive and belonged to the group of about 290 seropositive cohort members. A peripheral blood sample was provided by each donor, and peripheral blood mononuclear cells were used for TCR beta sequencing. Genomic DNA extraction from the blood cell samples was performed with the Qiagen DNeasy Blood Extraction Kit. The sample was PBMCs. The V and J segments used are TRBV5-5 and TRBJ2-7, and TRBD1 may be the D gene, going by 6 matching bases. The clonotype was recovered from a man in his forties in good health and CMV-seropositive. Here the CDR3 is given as CASSFGTSTYEQYF. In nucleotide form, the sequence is TGTGCCAGCAGCTTTGGGACATCGACCTACGAGCAGTACTTC.